The next 5 T cell receptor beta chains were all read from a single sample in a study of blood T cell repertoires in COVID-19. Here immunoSEQ multiplex PCR was the method, and the copy in TCRdb shows in-frame clones only, minus some. The table lists approximately 380,000 clones, approximately 90% of them singletons. Sequencing was performed on PBMCs or T cells enriched from blood (not recorded which). Every receptor here comes from a woman between 18 and 29 years old who had recovered from COVID-19.

The CDR3 DNA is TGCGCCAGCAGTGAGAGGCAGGGGAACACTGAAGCTTTCTTT. It translates to CASSERQGNTEAFF. V usage is TRBV10-2 and J usage is TRBJ1-1, with D perhaps TRBD1 (5 bases). The CDR3 has 14 amino acids. V lost 2 bases, J lost 1 base, and 8 bases lay in between. Germline CDR1 WSHSY, CDR2 SAAADI.

This chain joins TRBV6-5 and TRBJ2-2; 9 nucleotides match TRBD2. The CDR3 has 16 residues. Trimming took 0 bases from V and 5 from J; bases not matched to a gene: 4. From germline, CDR1 is MNHEY and CDR2 SVGAGI. The DNA of the CDR3 is TGTGCCAGCAGTTACTCGGCGGGGGGGAGGACCGGGGAGCTGTTTTTT. Translation: CASSYSAGGRTGELFF.

The CDR3 sequence: CASSPTLNTEAFF. CDR3 coding DNA: TGTGCCAGCAGCCCTACCCTGAACACTGAAGCTTTCTTT. J is TRBJ1-1 and V is TRBV7-6, with D uncertain. From germline, CDR1 is SGHVS and CDR2 FNYEAQ. V was pared by 5 bases and J by 0 bases, with 7 bases between. There are 13 residues in the CDR3. The variable domain in full, completed from reference TRBV7-6 and TRBJ1-1, reads GAGVSQSPRYKVTKRGQDVALRCDPISGHVSLYWYRQALGQGPEFLTYFNYEAQQDKSGLPNDRFSAERPEGSISTLTIQRTEQRDSAMYRCASSPTLNTEAFFGQGTRLTVV.

The V gene is TRBV27, the J gene TRBJ1-2; tentatively, D is TRBD1 (6 bases). Looked up from germline, CDR1 is MNHEY and CDR2 is SMNVEV (reference sequence). The CDR3 loop spans 13 amino acids. Trimming pared 3 bases from V and 4 bases from J, leaving 9 bases between. CDR3 region: CASSFTRGYGYTF. The CDR3 nucleotides are TGTGCCAGCAGTTTTACCAGGGGCTATGGCTACACCTTC.

The rearrangement joins TRBV27 to TRBJ1-5; no reliable D call. Germline V CDR1 and CDR2: MNHEY, SMNVEV (reference sequence). CDR3 length: 13 residues. Trimming cost V 4 bases and J 2 bases, with 6 bases left between them. CDR3 coding DNA: TGTGCCAGCAGTTCGTCAGGCAATCAGCCCCAGCATTTT. It yields the protein CASSSSGNQPQHF.